This entry features one T cell receptor (beta chain) sequence. Its antigen remains unidentified. The length of the CDR3 is 16 residues. Trimming left V 3 bases short and J 0 bases short, with 14 bases between. Per germline, CDR1 SEHNR and CDR2 FQNEAQ (reference sequence). The sample originates from a study of tumour-infiltrating T cells in Burkitt lymphoma. Study details: The Burkitt lymphoma cohort spanned all epidemiological subtypes. Repertoire clonality predicted overall and progression-free survival. Whole-study findings and limits: Several public clonotypes recurred in numerous Burkitt lymphoma patients.

Profiled with immunoSEQ multiplex PCR; TCRdb holds only in-frame clones, not every one. The sample yields several thousand clones, more than 10% seen once. This TCR was sampled from a human donor with Burkitt lymphoma. V usage is TRBV7-9 and J usage is TRBJ1-2, with a tentative D call TRBD1 (5 bases). Sequencing input: tumor tissue. The DNA of the CDR3 is TGTGCCAGCAGCTTGGCTGACAGAACATCTAACTATGGCTACACCTTC. Translating gives CASSLADRTSNYGYTF.